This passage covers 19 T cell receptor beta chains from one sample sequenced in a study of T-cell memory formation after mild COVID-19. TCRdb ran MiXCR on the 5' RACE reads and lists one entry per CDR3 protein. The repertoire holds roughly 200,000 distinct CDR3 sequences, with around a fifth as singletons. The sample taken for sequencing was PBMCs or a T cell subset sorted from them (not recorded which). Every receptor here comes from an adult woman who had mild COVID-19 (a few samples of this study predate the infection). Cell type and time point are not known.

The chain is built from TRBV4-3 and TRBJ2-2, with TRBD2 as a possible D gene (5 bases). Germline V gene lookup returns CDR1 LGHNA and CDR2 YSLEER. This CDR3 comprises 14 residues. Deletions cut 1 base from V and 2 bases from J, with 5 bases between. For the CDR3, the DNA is TGCGCCAGCAGCCAAGGGACTAACACCGGGGAGCTGTTTTTT. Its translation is CASSQGTNTGELFF.

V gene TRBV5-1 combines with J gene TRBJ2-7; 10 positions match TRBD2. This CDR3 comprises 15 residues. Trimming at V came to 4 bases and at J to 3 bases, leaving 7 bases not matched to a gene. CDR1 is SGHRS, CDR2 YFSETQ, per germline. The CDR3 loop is CASSPGTSEFYEQYF. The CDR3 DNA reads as TGCGCCAGCAGCCCAGGGACTAGCGAATTCTACGAGCAGTACTTC.

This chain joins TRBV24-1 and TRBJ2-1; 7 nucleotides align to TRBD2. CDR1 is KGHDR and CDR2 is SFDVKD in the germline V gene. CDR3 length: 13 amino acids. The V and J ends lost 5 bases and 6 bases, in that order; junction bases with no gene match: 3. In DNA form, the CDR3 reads TGTGCCACCAGTGTGGGGAGGGTCAATGAGCAGTTCTTC. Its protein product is CATSVGRVNEQFF.

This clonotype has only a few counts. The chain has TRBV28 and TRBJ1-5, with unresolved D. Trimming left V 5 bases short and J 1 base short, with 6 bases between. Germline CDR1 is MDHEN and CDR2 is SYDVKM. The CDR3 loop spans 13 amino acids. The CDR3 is CASSLLSNQPQHF. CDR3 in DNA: TGTGCCAGCAGTCTCCTAAGCAATCAGCCCCAGCATTTT.

The CDR3 nucleotides are TGTGCCAGCAGCAAAAGGAGGGGATATGGCTACACCTTC. Its translation is CASSKRRGYGYTF. The chain employs TRBV21-1 and TRBJ1-2. TRBV21-1 is termed a pseudogene. This CDR3 has 13 amino acids.

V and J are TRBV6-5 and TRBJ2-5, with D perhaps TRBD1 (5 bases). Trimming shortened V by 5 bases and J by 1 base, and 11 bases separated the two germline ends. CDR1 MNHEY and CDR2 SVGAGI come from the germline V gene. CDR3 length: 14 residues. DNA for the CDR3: TGTGCCAGCAGTATTGCAGGGTTCCAAGAGACCCAGTACTTC. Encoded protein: CASSIAGFQETQYF.

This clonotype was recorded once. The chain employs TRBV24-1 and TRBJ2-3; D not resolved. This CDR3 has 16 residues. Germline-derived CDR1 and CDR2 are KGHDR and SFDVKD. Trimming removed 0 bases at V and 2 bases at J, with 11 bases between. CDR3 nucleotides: TGTGCCACCAGTGATTTGGACTCCTCTGTCACAGATACGCAGTATTTT. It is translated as CATSDLDSSVTDTQYF.

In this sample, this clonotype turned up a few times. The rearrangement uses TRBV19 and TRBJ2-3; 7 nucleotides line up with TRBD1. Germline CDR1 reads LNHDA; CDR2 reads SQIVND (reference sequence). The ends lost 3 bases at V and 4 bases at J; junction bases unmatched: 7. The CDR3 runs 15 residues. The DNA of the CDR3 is TGTGCCAGTAGTATGAAAGGGGGCTGGTCAGATACGCAGTATTTT. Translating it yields CASSMKGGWSDTQYF.

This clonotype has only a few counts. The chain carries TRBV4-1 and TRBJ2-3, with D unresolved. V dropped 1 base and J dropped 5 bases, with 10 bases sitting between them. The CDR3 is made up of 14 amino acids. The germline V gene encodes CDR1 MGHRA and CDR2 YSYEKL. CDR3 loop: CASSQVSSGDTQYF. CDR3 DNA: TGCGCCAGCAGCCAAGTGTCCAGTGGAGATACGCAGTATTTT.

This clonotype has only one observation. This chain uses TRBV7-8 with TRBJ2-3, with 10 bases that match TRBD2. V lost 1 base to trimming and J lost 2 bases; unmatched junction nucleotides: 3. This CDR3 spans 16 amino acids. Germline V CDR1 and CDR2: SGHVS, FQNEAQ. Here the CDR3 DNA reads TGTGCCAGCAGCTTAGGTACTAGCGGGATCACAGATACGCAGTATTTT. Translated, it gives CASSLGTSGITDTQYF.

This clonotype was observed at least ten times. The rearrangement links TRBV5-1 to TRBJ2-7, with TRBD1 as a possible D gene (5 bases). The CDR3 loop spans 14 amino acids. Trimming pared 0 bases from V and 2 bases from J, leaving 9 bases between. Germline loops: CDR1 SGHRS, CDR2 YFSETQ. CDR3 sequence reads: CASSLGQGPYEQYF. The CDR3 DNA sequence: TGCGCCAGCAGCTTGGGTCAGGGCCCCTACGAGCAGTACTTC.

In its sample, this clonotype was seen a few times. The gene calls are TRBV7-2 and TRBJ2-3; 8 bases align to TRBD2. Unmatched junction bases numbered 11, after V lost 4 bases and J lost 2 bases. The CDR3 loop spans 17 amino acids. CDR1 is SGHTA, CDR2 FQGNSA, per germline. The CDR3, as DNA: TGTGCCAGCAGCTCCTGGGGTTTGCGGGAGGACACAGATACGCAGTATTTT. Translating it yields CASSSWGLREDTDTQYF.

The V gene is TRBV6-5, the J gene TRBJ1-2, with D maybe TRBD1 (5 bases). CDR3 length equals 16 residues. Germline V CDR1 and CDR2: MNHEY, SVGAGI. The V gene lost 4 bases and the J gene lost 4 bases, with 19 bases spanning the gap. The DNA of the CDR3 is TGTGCCAGCAGTTCGTACAGGACACCAACCTCCTATGGCTACACCTTC. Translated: CASSSYRTPTSYGYTF.

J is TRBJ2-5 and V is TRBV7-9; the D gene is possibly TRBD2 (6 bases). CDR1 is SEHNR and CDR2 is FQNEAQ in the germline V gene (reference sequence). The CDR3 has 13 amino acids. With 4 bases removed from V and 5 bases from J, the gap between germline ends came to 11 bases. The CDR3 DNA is TGTGCCAGCAGCTGGGGGGACGCGGAGACCCAGTACTTC. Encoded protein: CASSWGDAETQYF.

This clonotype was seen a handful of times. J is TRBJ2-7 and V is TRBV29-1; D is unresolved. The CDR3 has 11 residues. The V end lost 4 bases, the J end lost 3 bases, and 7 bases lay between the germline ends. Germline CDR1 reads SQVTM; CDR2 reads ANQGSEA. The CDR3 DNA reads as TGCAGCGTTGTTTCCGACTACGAGCAGTACTTC. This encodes CSVVSDYEQYF.

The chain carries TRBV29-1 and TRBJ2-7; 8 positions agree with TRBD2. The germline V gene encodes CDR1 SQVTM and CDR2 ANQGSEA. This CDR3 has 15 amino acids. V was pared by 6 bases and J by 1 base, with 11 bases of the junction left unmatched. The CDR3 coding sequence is TGCAGCGTCGGACTAGCCTTCCGAAGATCCTACGAGCAGTACTTC. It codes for CSVGLAFRRSYEQYF.

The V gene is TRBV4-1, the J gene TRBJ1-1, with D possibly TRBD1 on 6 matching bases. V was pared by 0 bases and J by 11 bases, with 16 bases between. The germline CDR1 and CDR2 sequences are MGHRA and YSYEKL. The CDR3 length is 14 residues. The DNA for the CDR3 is TGCGCCAGCAGCCAAGATCCGGGGGCCGTCGTGGCTTTCTTT. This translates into CASSQDPGAVVAFF.

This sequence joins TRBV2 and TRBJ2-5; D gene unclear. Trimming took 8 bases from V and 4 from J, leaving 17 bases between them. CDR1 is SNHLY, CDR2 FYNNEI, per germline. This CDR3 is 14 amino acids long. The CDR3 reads CASAKNGWAETQYF. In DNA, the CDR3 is TGTGCCAGCGCTAAAAATGGATGGGCAGAGACCCAGTACTTC.

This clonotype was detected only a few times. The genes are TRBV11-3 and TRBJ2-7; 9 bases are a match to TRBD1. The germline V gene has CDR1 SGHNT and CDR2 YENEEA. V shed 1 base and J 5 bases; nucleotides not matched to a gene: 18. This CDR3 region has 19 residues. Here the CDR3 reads CASSLGETGGLAENDEQYF. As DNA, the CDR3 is TGTGCCAGCAGCTTAGGAGAGACAGGGGGTCTAGCGGAAAACGACGAGCAGTACTTC.